These 14 T cell receptor beta chains originate from one sample sequenced in a study of OX40 agonist ivuxolimab in advanced cancers. Measured with immunoSEQ multiplex PCR; TCRdb has only the in-frame clones, and not every one. This sample yields 40,000 or so clones, of which roughly 82% are seen a single time; 2% to 2.5% belongs to the top ten. Sequencing used CD4+ or CD8+ T cells sorted from blood, obtained in a trial of the OX40 agonist ivuxolimab. These receptors all come from an adult with an advanced solid tumor such as melanoma, head and neck, liver or kidney cancer.

This chain joins TRBV5-6 and TRBJ2-7, with a possible D match to TRBD2 (5 bases). The CDR3 is 13 residues long. The V end lost 4 bases, the J end lost 1 base, and 9 bases lay between the germline ends. Germline assignment: CDR1 SGHDT and CDR2 YYEEEE. CDR3 nucleotide sequence: TGTGCCAGCAGCGGGAGATTGTCCTACGAGCAGTACTTC. Translated: CASSGRLSYEQYF.

The V call is TRBV19, the J call TRBJ2-7; perhaps TRBD1 as D (7 bases). Germline V gene lookup returns CDR1 LNHDA and CDR2 SQIVND (reference sequence). There are 14 residues in the CDR3. Trimming left V 5 bases short and J 2 bases short, with 13 bases between. CDR3 bases: TGTGCCAGTAGTTATACCAGGGGGGCCTACGAGCAGTACTTC. It is translated as CASSYTRGAYEQYF.

The table lists this clone with a few counts. V usage is TRBV6-6 and J usage is TRBJ2-7; 7 positions agree with TRBD1. The CDR3 runs 16 residues. V shed 6 bases, J shed 4 bases, and the junction held 15 bases outside the gene matches. The germline gives CDR1 MNHNY, CDR2 SVGAGI (reference sequence). The CDR3 is CASSLQGILDGYEQYF. DNA of the CDR3: TGTGCCAGCAGCCTACAGGGGATCCTGGACGGTTACGAGCAGTACTTC.

The rearrangement links TRBV6-6 to TRBJ2-5, with 10 bases identical to TRBD2. CDR1 is MNHNY and CDR2 is SVGAGI in the germline V gene (reference sequence). The CDR3 has 16 residues. Trimming removed 2 bases from V and 3 bases from J; junction bases left unmatched: 6. The CDR3 loop reads CASSYDVAGGKETQYF. CDR3 coding DNA: TGTGCCAGCAGTTACGATGTAGCGGGGGGCAAAGAGACCCAGTACTTC.

Here the CDR3 reads CASNTGANTGELFF. CDR3 sequence (DNA): TGTGCCAGCAATACAGGAGCAAACACCGGGGAGCTGTTTTTT. This rearrangement joins TRBV6-6 to TRBJ2-2; a possible D gene is TRBD1 (5 bases). The germline V and J ends were trimmed by 7 bases and 2 bases, with 11 bases remaining between them. CDR1 and CDR2 from the germline V gene are MNHNY and SVGAGI (reference sequence). The CDR3 extends over 14 amino acids.

The chain recombines TRBV5-4 with TRBJ2-2, with 9 nucleotides matching TRBD1. CDR1 is SGHNT, CDR2 YYREEE, per germline (reference sequence). The CDR3 has 16 residues. V gave up 2 bases and J gave up 4 bases; unmatched junction bases: 6. The CDR3 sequence is CASSLKNRGLTGELFF. CDR3 in DNA: TGTGCCAGCAGCTTAAAGAACAGGGGGCTCACCGGGGAGCTGTTTTTT.

The chain combines TRBV10-1 with TRBJ1-5; the match to TRBD1 covers 9 bases. The CDR3 contains 16 residues. After removal of 2 bases from V and 2 bases from J, the junction contained 4 bases not matched to a gene. Germline CDR1 reads WNHNN; CDR2 reads SYGVQD (reference sequence). The CDR3 sequence: CASSEDRDRGNQPQHF. CDR3 DNA sequence: TGCGCCAGCAGTGAGGACCGGGACAGGGGCAATCAGCCCCAGCATTTT.

The genes are TRBV10-2 and TRBJ2-1, with TRBD2 identical over 11 bases. CDR1 is WSHSY, CDR2 SAAADI, per germline. With V trimmed by 0 bases and J by 10 bases, 2 bases remained unmatched. This CDR3 spans 14 amino acids. CDR3 residues: CASSESWTSGEQFF. The CDR3 region has the DNA TGCGCCAGCAGTGAGTCGTGGACTAGCGGGGAGCAGTTCTTC.

By sample fraction, this clone is medium-sized. The chain uses TRBV6-5 and TRBJ1-6; TRBD1 agrees at 7 bases. The CDR3 totals 14 residues. The V gene's germline CDR1 is MNHEY and CDR2 SVGAGI. V gave up 5 bases and J gave up 5 bases; unmatched junction bases: 3. Here the CDR3 reads CASSRQGHNSPLHF. The CDR3 nucleotides are TGTGCCAGCAGTCGACAGGGACATAATTCACCCCTCCACTTT.

V and J are TRBV28 and TRBJ1-2; 9 bases agree with TRBD1. V lost 7 bases and J lost 5; bases outside the gene matches: 14. Germline CDR1 reads MDHEN; CDR2 reads SYDVKM. The CDR3 runs to 16 residues. This CDR3 reads CASKGGQGASLYGYTF. The CDR3 nucleotides are TGTGCCAGCAAAGGGGGACAGGGAGCCTCCCTTTATGGCTACACCTTC.

In its sample, this clone was seen a few times. The CDR3 bases are TGTGCCAGCAGCCCCCAAAGGACAGGGCATTCCCACGAGCAGTACTTC. This sequence encodes CASSPQRTGHSHEQYF. V is TRBV21-1 and J is TRBJ2-7; the table calls TRBD1, which could not be checked here. TRBV21-1 is shown as a pseudogene. This CDR3 has 16 amino acids.

The CDR3 loop is CSATQQETQYF. CDR3 in DNA: TGCAGTGCTACCCAGCAAGAGACCCAGTACTTC. V is TRBV20-1 and J is TRBJ2-5; the D is unclear. The CDR3 loop spans 11 amino acids. The germline V and J ends were trimmed by 4 bases and 2 bases, with 5 bases remaining between them. Germline V gene data show CDR1 as DFQATT and CDR2 as SNEGSKA (reference sequence).

This chain uses TRBV10-1 with TRBJ2-2; TRBD2 aligns across 7 bases. The CDR3 length is 15 residues. In germline, CDR1 is WNHNN, CDR2 SYGVQD (reference sequence). With V trimmed by 3 bases and J by 6 bases, 7 bases remained unmatched. The CDR3 reads CASSDLAGAPGELFF. DNA for the CDR3: TGCGCCAGCAGTGATCTGGCGGGAGCCCCCGGGGAGCTGTTTTTT.

V and J are TRBV9 and TRBJ2-3; the D gene is possibly TRBD2 (5 bases). The CDR3 is made up of 13 amino acids. Per the germline V gene, CDR1 is SGDLS and CDR2 is YYNGEE. V lost 4 bases, J lost 5 bases, and 11 bases lay in between. DNA of the CDR3: TGTGCCAGCAGCACCCGGACTGGAGATACGCAGTATTTT. Translation gives CASSTRTGDTQYF.